Below are 18 T cell receptor beta chains sequenced from a single sample in a study of T-cell memory formation after mild COVID-19. TCRdb reanalysed the 5' RACE reads using MiXCR and keeps one entry per CDR3 protein. The top ten hold roughly an eighth of the sample, which has a few hundred thousand distinct CDR3 sequences, more than 20% seen once. The specimen sequenced was PBMCs or a T cell subset sorted from them (not recorded which). These receptors were taken from an adult woman who had mild COVID-19 (a few samples of this study predate the infection). Cell type and time point are not known.

This rearrangement joins TRBV6-5 to TRBJ2-3, with 8 nucleotides matching TRBD2. The CDR3 is made up of 14 amino acids. With V trimmed by 4 bases and J by 4 bases, 4 bases remained unmatched. Germline V gene lookup returns CDR1 MNHEY and CDR2 SVGAGI. CDR3 coding DNA: TGTGCCAGCAGTTCAGCGGGAGCATCAGATACGCAGTATTTT. This encodes CASSSAGASDTQYF.

This clonotype showed up many times. The CDR3 protein is CSAREVGGRGNGYTF. The CDR3 DNA reads TGCAGTGCTAGAGAAGTGGGGGGGCGCGGTAATGGCTACACCTTC. The chain joins TRBV20-1 to TRBJ1-2, with D possibly TRBD1 on 6 matching bases. The V gene's germline CDR1 is DFQATT and CDR2 SNEGSKA (reference sequence). The CDR3 is 15 amino acids. Trimming cost V 0 bases and J 6 bases, with 17 bases left between them.

V is TRBV20-1 and J is TRBJ2-1; D perhaps matches TRBD1 (5 bases). The CDR3 spans 13 residues. The germline V gene encodes CDR1 DFQATT and CDR2 SNEGSKA (reference sequence). Trimming left V 6 bases short and J 7 bases short, with 16 bases between. The CDR3 sequence: CSAMTRVGNEQFF. CDR3 DNA: TGCAGTGCCATGACCAGGGTTGGGAATGAGCAGTTCTTC.

This chain uses TRBV29-1 with TRBJ2-2; D possibly matches TRBD1 or TRBD2 (5 bases each). The CDR3 length is 14 residues. In germline, CDR1 is SQVTM, CDR2 ANQGSEA. Trimming stripped 3 bases from V and 4 bases from J, with 12 bases between. The CDR3 is CSVDRGGGTGELFF. Written as DNA, the CDR3 is TGCAGCGTTGACCGGGGCGGCGGCACCGGGGAGCTGTTTTTT.

The chain is built from TRBV7-9 and TRBJ1-4; D unclear. The CDR3 length is 13 residues. Between the trimmed V and J ends, which lost 3 bases and 7 bases, there was a span of 9 bases. The V gene's germline CDR1 is SEHNR and CDR2 FQNEAQ (reference sequence). In nucleotides, the CDR3 is TGTGCCAGCAGCTTCTATCAGAGTGAAAAACTGTTTTTT. Its protein product is CASSFYQSEKLFF. The variable domain in full, with the rest retrieved from reference TRBV7-9 and TRBJ1-4, is DTGVSQNPRHKITKRGQNVTFRCDPISEHNRLYWYRQTLGQGPEFLTYFQNEAQLEKSRLLSDRFSAERPKGSFSTLEIQRTEQGDSAMYLCASSFYQSEKLFFGSGTQLSVL.

V is TRBV15 and J is TRBJ2-7, with D perhaps TRBD2 (5 bases). This CDR3 region has 13 residues. V lost 6 bases and J lost 5, with 14 bases in between. Germline CDR1 and CDR2: LNHNV and YYDKDF (reference sequence). In nucleotides, the CDR3 is TGTGCCACCAGTCGATGGACCGGGGACGAGCAGTACTTC. Its translation is CATSRWTGDEQYF.

Many counts were recorded for this clonotype. The rearrangement uses TRBV27 and TRBJ2-7; TRBD1 matches at 9 bases. The CDR3 spans 15 residues. The germline V gene encodes CDR1 MNHEY and CDR2 SMNVEV (reference sequence). After removal of 2 bases from V and 2 bases from J, the junction contained 4 bases not matched to a gene. DNA of the CDR3: TGTGCCAGCAGTTTAGGACAGGGGATTACCTACGAGCAGTACTTC. Translating gives CASSLGQGITYEQYF.

This clonotype showed up just a few times. V and J are TRBV6-4 and TRBJ2-1; 9 positions match TRBD2. Germline trimming cut 2 bases from V and 1 base from J; bases unmatched to any gene: 6. CDR1 is MRHNA and CDR2 is SNTAGT in the germline V gene. The CDR3 runs 17 residues. The CDR3 loop is CASSDEYLAGSYNEQFF. The CDR3 nucleotides read TGTGCCAGCAGTGACGAATACCTAGCGGGGTCCTACAATGAGCAGTTCTTC.

The CDR3 bases are TGTGCCAGCAGCTTAGGGACAGGTAGAGCTTTCTTT. Its translation is CASSLGTGRAFF. The chain is built from TRBV7-8 and TRBJ1-1; 7 bases map to TRBD1. The CDR3 loop spans 12 amino acids. The germline gives CDR1 SGHVS, CDR2 FQNEAQ. Trimming removed 1 base from V and 10 bases from J; junction bases left unmatched: 3.

J is TRBJ1-1 and V is TRBV12-3 or TRBV12-4, with 8 bases lining up with TRBD1. This CDR3 comprises 16 residues. Trimming at V came to 0 bases and at J to 4 bases, leaving 7 bases not matched to a gene. In nucleotides, the CDR3 is TGTGCCAGCAGTTTAGCGGGCAGGGGGCCCGGCACTGAAGCTTTCTTT. Its protein product is CASSLAGRGPGTEAFF.

V is TRBV20-1 and J is TRBJ1-1; the D is unclear. CDR1 DFQATT and CDR2 SNEGSKA come from the germline V gene (reference sequence). Trimming left V 0 bases short and J 1 base short, with 6 bases between. There are 13 residues in the CDR3. CDR3 DNA: TGCAGTGCTAGAGATCCCTCGAACACTGAAGCTTTCTTT. Its protein is CSARDPSNTEAFF.

This clonotype came up many times. The rearrangement uses TRBV12-3 or TRBV12-4 and TRBJ2-6; 8 bases match TRBD1. The CDR3 runs to 18 residues. V gave up 6 bases and J gave up 4 bases; unmatched junction bases: 14. CDR3 region: CASRKTGVTADGANVLTF. CDR3 DNA sequence: TGTGCCAGCAGAAAGACAGGGGTAACTGCGGACGGGGCCAACGTCCTGACTTTC.

The sample holds a few counts of this clonotype. The gene calls are TRBV5-1 and TRBJ1-5, with 9 bases that match TRBD1. This CDR3 is built from 16 residues. Germline V CDR1 and CDR2: SGHRS, YFSETQ. Trimming cost V 4 bases and J 5 bases; bases outside gene matches: 10. CDR3 in amino acids: CASSANPGQGDQPQHF. In nucleotides, the CDR3 is TGCGCCAGCAGCGCCAACCCGGGACAGGGCGATCAGCCCCAGCATTTT.

This chain uses TRBV5-6 with TRBJ2-2, with 10 bases fitting TRBD2. Germline CDR1 is SGHDT and CDR2 is YYEEEE. Losses at the gene ends were 4 bases for V and 0 bases for J; bases not matched to a gene: 3. The CDR3 is made up of 16 amino acids. For the CDR3, the DNA is TGTGCCAGCAGCCAACTAGCGGGGCCGAACACCGGGGAGCTGTTTTTT. It specifies CASSQLAGPNTGELFF.

This clonotype was observed a few times. The V call is TRBV20-1, the J call TRBJ2-7; a weak D match, TRBD2 (7 bases). The V end lost 0 bases, the J end lost 3 bases, and 15 bases lay between the germline ends. Per germline, CDR1 DFQATT and CDR2 SNEGSKA (reference sequence). CDR3 length: 15 residues. Here the CDR3 DNA reads TGCAGTGCTAGAGATGGAGGGGGGGCCGACTACGAGCAGTACTTC. Its translation: CSARDGGGADYEQYF.

The chain carries TRBV7-2 and TRBJ2-2; the D is unclear. This CDR3 is 14 amino acids long. Per the germline V gene, CDR1 is SGHTA and CDR2 is FQGNSA. V was cut by 1 base and J by 1 base, with 4 bases left in between. The CDR3 sequence: CASSLGKNTGELFF. CDR3 DNA: TGTGCCAGCAGCTTAGGCAAGAACACCGGGGAGCTGTTTTTT.

The rearrangement links TRBV7-9 to TRBJ2-3, with 10 bases aligning to TRBD1. V was pared by 4 bases and J by 4 bases, with 5 bases of the junction left unmatched. The CDR3 sequence is 15 residues long. Germline V gene data show CDR1 as SEHNR and CDR2 as FQNEAQ (reference sequence). Written as DNA, the CDR3 is TGTGCCAGCAGCTCGACAGGGGGCCTGCCAGATACGCAGTATTTT. Protein: CASSSTGGLPDTQYF.

This clonotype was seen only a few times. The chain links TRBV3-1 to TRBJ2-3; D call uncertain. This CDR3 region has 11 residues. V lost 1 base and J 5 bases, leaving 1 base between the germline ends. Germline CDR1 reads LGHDT; CDR2 reads YNNKEL (reference sequence). The CDR3 spells CASSQVDTQYF. The CDR3 DNA sequence: TGTGCCAGCAGCCAAGTAGATACGCAGTATTTT.